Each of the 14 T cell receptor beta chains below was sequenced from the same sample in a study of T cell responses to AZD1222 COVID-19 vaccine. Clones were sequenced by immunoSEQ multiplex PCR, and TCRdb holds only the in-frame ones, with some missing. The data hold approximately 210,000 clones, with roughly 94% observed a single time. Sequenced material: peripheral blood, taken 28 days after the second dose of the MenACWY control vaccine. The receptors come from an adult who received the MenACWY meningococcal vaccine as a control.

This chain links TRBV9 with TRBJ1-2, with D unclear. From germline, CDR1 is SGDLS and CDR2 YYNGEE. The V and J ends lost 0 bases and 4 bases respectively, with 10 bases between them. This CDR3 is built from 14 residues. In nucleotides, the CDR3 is TGTGCCAGCAGCGTAGCTGGCGTCGGCTATGGCTACACCTTC. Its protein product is CASSVAGVGYGYTF.

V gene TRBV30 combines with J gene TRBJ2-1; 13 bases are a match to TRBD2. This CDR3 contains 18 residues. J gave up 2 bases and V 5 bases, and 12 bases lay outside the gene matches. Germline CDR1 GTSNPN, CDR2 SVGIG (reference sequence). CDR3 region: CAWGGLAGLGITYNEQFF. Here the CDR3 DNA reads TGTGCCTGGGGGGGACTAGCGGGATTAGGGATCACCTACAATGAGCAGTTCTTC.

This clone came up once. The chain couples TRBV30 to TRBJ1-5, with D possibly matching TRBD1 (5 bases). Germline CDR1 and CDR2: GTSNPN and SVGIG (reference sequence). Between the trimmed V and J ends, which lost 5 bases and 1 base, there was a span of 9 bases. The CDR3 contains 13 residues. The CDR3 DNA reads TGTGCCTGGGCCGACAGAAGCAATCAGCCCCAGCATTTT. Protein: CAWADRSNQPQHF.

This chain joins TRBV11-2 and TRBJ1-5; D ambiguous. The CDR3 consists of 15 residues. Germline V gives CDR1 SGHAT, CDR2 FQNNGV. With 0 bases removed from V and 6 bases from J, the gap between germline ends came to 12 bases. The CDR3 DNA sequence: TGTGCCAGCAGCTTAGATCTTGGGATGGCTCAGCCCCAGCATTTT. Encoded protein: CASSLDLGMAQPQHF.

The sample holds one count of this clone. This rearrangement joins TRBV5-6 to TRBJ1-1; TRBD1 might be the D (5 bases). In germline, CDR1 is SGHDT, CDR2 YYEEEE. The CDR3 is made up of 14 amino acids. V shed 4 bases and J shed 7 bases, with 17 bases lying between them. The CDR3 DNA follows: TGTGCCAGCAGCCCGACCTTTTCAAGGGGTGAAGCTTTCTTT. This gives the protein CASSPTFSRGEAFF.

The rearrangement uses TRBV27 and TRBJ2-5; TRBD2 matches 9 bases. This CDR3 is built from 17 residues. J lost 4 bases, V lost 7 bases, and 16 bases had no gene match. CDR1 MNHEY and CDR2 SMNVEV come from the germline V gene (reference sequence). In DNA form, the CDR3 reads TGTGCCAGCAAGGAACTGGGGGGTAGCGGGAGCGGAGAGACCCAGTACTTC. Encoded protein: CASKELGGSGSGETQYF.

The CDR3 is CAWSEGRGTEAFF. The CDR3 coding sequence is TGTGCCTGGAGTGAAGGCAGGGGCACTGAAGCTTTCTTT. The chain links TRBV30 to TRBJ1-1; perhaps TRBD1 as D (6 bases). Germline V gene data show CDR1 as GTSNPN and CDR2 as SVGIG (reference sequence). The V and J ends lost 1 base and 4 bases respectively, with 10 bases between them. This CDR3 spans 13 amino acids.

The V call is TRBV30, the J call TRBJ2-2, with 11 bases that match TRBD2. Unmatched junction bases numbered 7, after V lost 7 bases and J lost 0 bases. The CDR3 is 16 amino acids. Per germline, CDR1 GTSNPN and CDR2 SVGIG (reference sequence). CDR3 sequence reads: CASSLAGGPNTGELFF. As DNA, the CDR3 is TGTGCCTCATCCCTAGCGGGGGGTCCGAACACCGGGGAGCTGTTTTTT.

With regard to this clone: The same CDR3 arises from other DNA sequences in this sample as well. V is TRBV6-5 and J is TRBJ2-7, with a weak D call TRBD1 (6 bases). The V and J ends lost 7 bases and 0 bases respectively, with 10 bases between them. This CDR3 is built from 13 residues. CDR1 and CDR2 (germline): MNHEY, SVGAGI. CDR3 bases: TGTGCCAGCAAAACAGGGAGCTCCTACGAGCAGTACTTC. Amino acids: CASKTGSSYEQYF.

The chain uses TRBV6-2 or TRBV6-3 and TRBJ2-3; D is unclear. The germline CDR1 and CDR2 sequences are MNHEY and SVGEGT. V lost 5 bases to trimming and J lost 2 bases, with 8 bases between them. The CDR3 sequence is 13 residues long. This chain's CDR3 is CASSHDNTDTQYF. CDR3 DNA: TGTGCCAGCAGTCACGACAACACAGATACGCAGTATTTT.

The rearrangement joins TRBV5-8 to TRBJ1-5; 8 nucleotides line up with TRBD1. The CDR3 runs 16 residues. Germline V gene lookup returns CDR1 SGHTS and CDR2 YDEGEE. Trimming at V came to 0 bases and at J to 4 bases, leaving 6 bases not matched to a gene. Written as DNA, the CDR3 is TGTGCCAGCAGCTTGGCCCTGGACAGGGTTAATCAGCCCCAGCATTTT. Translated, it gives CASSLALDRVNQPQHF.

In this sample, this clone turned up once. CDR3 in DNA: TGTGCCAGCAGTTCCTCCACGTCCAATGAGCAGTTCTTC. Its protein product is CASSSSTSNEQFF. The rearrangement uses TRBV12-3 or TRBV12-4 and TRBJ2-1; D remains ambiguous. This CDR3 region has 13 residues. The V end was cut by 4 bases, the J end by 6 bases, with 10 bases between.

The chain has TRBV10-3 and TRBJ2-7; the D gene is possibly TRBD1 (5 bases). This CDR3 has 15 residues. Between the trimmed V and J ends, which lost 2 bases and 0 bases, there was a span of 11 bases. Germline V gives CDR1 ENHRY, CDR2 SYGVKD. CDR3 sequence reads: CAISEMGRSSYEQYF. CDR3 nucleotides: TGTGCCATCAGTGAGATGGGGCGCAGCTCCTACGAGCAGTACTTC.

CDR3 in DNA: TGTGCCAGCTCACCGGGGACCGCTAGGGAAAAACTGTTTTTT. Translating gives CASSPGTAREKLFF. This rearrangement joins TRBV18 to TRBJ1-4, with D possibly being TRBD1 (5 bases). Germline loops: CDR1 KGHSH, CDR2 LQKENI. The CDR3 loop spans 14 amino acids. Trimming cost V 3 bases and J 8 bases, with 13 bases left between them.